A single sample gave rise to the 30 T cell receptor beta chains below, sequenced in a study of blood T cell repertoires in COVID-19 (dated by TCRdb to about 2020). Library generation was performed with the immunoSEQ multiplex PCR assay. TCRdb obtained this table from immuneACCESS and retained in-frame rearrangements with V and J assigned. These tables miss some clones; where compared with another copy, unresolved V genes account for less than half of the shortfall, and the remainder is unexplained. The sample yields approximately 180,000 clones; over 75% were counted once. In total, the top ten clones hold approximately 11% of the sample. The sample taken for sequencing was peripheral blood. The receptors originated from a human donor with active or convalescent COVID-19. The donor label of this sample is uncertain.

The chain carries TRBV7-3 and TRBJ2-2, with D unclear. Germline CDR1 reads SGHTA; CDR2 reads FQGTGA. The V gene lost 7 bases and the J gene lost 2 bases, with 8 bases spanning the gap. The CDR3 covers 13 residues. The CDR3 is CASTPGNTGELFF. The CDR3 nucleotides are TGTGCCAGCACCCCAGGAAACACCGGGGAGCTGTTTTTT.

The J gene is TRBJ2-3, the V gene TRBV9; 12 bases match TRBD2. Trimming removed 0 bases from V and 2 bases from J; junction bases left unmatched: 7. CDR1 is SGDLS and CDR2 is YYNGEE in the germline V gene. The CDR3 is 18 amino acids. The CDR3 nucleotides read TGTGCCAGCAGCGTAGCTCGGCTAGCGGGAGGGTACACAGATACGCAGTATTTT. It encodes CASSVARLAGGYTDTQYF.

This clone came up once. J is TRBJ2-2 and V is TRBV30; no clear D. The CDR3 is 13 amino acids. V was shortened by 0 bases and J by 5 bases, with 7 bases between the two germline ends. CDR1 is GTSNPN and CDR2 is SVGIG in the germline V gene (reference sequence). DNA of the CDR3: TGTGCCTGGAGTGTTGTTAGAACCGGGGAGCTGTTTTTT. Translation gives CAWSVVRTGELFF.

The genes are TRBV27 and TRBJ2-7; 16 bases are a match to TRBD2. Trimming took 0 bases from V and 1 from J; bases not matched to a gene: 6. This CDR3 region has 19 residues. Germline values: CDR1 MNHEY, CDR2 SMNVEV (reference sequence). For the CDR3, the DNA is TGTGCCAGCAGTTTATCGGGGGGACTAGCGGGAGGGCCTTCCTACGAGCAGTACTTC. As protein: CASSLSGGLAGGPSYEQYF.

The chain couples TRBV5-1 to TRBJ1-2; maybe TRBD1 (5 bases). Germline CDR1 and CDR2: SGHRS and YFSETQ. CDR3 length: 13 residues. V was cut by 2 bases and J by 6 bases, with 11 bases left in between. CDR3 DNA sequence: TGCGCCAGCAGCTTTGGACCGGGGGATGGCTACACCTTC. It translates to CASSFGPGDGYTF.

Details on this clone: Other DNA sequences in the same sample also yield this CDR3. This chain connects TRBV9 to TRBJ2-7, with a weak D call TRBD2 (7 bases). The germline V and J ends were trimmed by 0 bases and 2 bases, with 12 bases remaining between them. The CDR3 contains 15 residues. Germline CDR1 and CDR2: SGDLS and YYNGEE. The CDR3 nucleotides read TGTGCCAGCAGCGTAGATGGGGGGGGCACCTACGAGCAGTACTTC. It yields the protein CASSVDGGGTYEQYF.

In this sample, this clone turned up a few times. The rearrangement uses TRBV19 and TRBJ2-1, with 9 positions matching TRBD2. The CDR3 consists of 13 residues. The V and J ends lost 6 bases and 7 bases, in that order; junction bases with no gene match: 4. Germline lookup yields CDR1 LNHDA and CDR2 SQIVND (reference sequence). DNA for the CDR3: TGTGCCAGTAGGGCTCTAGCGGGAAATGAGCAGTTCTTC. Its translation is CASRALAGNEQFF.

J is TRBJ2-1 and V is TRBV4-1; D gene uncertain. CDR1 is MGHRA and CDR2 is YSYEKL in the germline V gene. The CDR3 is made up of 15 amino acids. The germline V and J ends were trimmed by 4 bases and 2 bases, with 12 bases remaining between them. CDR3 in amino acids: CASSLPALPYNEQFF. The CDR3 coding sequence is TGCGCCAGCAGCCTCCCAGCGTTGCCCTACAATGAGCAGTTCTTC.

The J gene is TRBJ2-1, the V gene TRBV5-1, with D possibly matching TRBD1 (6 bases). Trimming removed 7 bases from V and 6 bases from J, with 17 bases in between. Germline CDR1 SGHRS, CDR2 YFSETQ. The CDR3 loop spans 14 amino acids. The CDR3 spells CASFTGTTGNEQFF. The CDR3, as DNA: TGCGCCAGCTTCACCGGGACAACGGGCAATGAGCAGTTCTTC.

This chain links TRBV2 with TRBJ1-6; D gene uncertain. CDR3 size: 11 residues. From germline, CDR1 is SNHLY and CDR2 FYNNEI. The ends were cut back, 10 bases at V and 9 bases at J, with 10 bases in the middle. CDR3 amino acids: CATTTFSPLHF. The DNA for the CDR3 is TGTGCCACTACGACATTTTCACCCCTCCACTTT.

Many counts were recorded for this clone. The rearrangement links TRBV6-6 to TRBJ1-6; weak D call: TRBD1 (5 bases). Germline V gene lookup returns CDR1 MNHNY and CDR2 SVGAGI (reference sequence). This CDR3 comprises 16 residues. V lost 7 bases and J 7 bases, leaving 20 bases between the germline ends. The CDR3, as DNA: TGTGCCAGCACCGCGGACACTCTTAATGCCAATTCACCCCTCCACTTT. This codes for CASTADTLNANSPLHF.

The chain carries TRBV27 and TRBJ2-1; D is perhaps TRBD2 (6 bases). CDR1 MNHEY and CDR2 SMNVEV come from the germline V gene (reference sequence). V was cut by 1 base and J by 6 bases, with 22 bases left in between. The CDR3 consists of 18 residues. DNA for the CDR3: TGTGCCAGCAGTTTATTTCAGAGGTCGGGACTCAATGGCAATGAGCAGTTCTTC. Translated: CASSLFQRSGLNGNEQFF.

The chain carries TRBV5-1 and TRBJ2-3; TRBD2 aligns across 10 bases. The V segment lost 0 bases and the J segment 6 bases; nucleotides outside the gene matches: 4. Germline V gene lookup returns CDR1 SGHRS and CDR2 YFSETQ. This CDR3 has 15 amino acids. Written as DNA, the CDR3 is TGCGCCAGCAGCTTGGGGCTAGCGGGAGCGGATACGCAGTATTTT. Amino acids: CASSLGLAGADTQYF. Together with reference TRBV5-1 and TRBJ2-3, the CDR3 gives the full variable domain: KAGVTQTPRYLIKTRGQQVTLSCSPISGHRSVSWYQQTPGQGLQFLFEYFSETQRNKGNFPGRFSGRQFSNSRSEMNVSTLELGDSALYLCASSLGLAGADTQYFGPGTRLTVL.

The chain has TRBV11-2 and TRBJ2-5, with D maybe TRBD1 (5 bases). Trimming removed 6 bases at V and 5 bases at J, with 16 bases between. Germline loops: CDR1 SGHAT, CDR2 FQNNGV. The CDR3 spans 14 residues. CDR3 in amino acids: CASRARVFVETQYF. The CDR3 nucleotides read TGTGCCAGCAGGGCCAGGGTATTTGTGGAGACCCAGTACTTC.

This clone was recorded once. V and J are TRBV2 and TRBJ2-7, with D possibly matching TRBD1 (5 bases). Germline values: CDR1 SNHLY, CDR2 FYNNEI. This CDR3 has 15 amino acids. Trimming shortened V by 5 bases and J by 1 base, and 15 bases separated the two germline ends. In DNA, the CDR3 is TGTGCCAGCAGTCCCGGCAGGGATCGGTCCTACGAGCAGTACTTC. This sequence encodes CASSPGRDRSYEQYF.

This rearrangement joins TRBV6-5 to TRBJ1-6, with D hard to call. V dropped 0 bases and J dropped 10 bases, with 16 bases sitting between them. Germline-derived CDR1 and CDR2 are MNHEY and SVGAGI. The CDR3 runs to 16 residues. Here the CDR3 reads CASSYSILGGGSPLHF. The CDR3 bases are TGTGCCAGCAGTTACTCGATTCTGGGAGGTGGATCACCCCTCCACTTT.

The chain is built from TRBV5-1 and TRBJ2-1; tentatively, D is TRBD2 (5 bases). The CDR3 is 15 residues long. Germline-derived CDR1 and CDR2 are SGHRS and YFSETQ. The ends were cut back, 3 bases at V and 0 bases at J, with 10 bases in the middle. The CDR3 spells CASSSGGSSYNEQFF. The CDR3, as DNA: TGCGCCAGCAGCTCCGGAGGTAGCTCCTACAATGAGCAGTTCTTC.

The rearrangement links TRBV18 to TRBJ2-7; 12 bases fit TRBD2. The CDR3 extends over 18 amino acids. J gave up 7 bases and V 1 base, and 14 bases lay outside the gene matches. Germline V gene lookup returns CDR1 KGHSH and CDR2 LQKENI. Here the CDR3 DNA reads TGTGCCAGCTCACCACAGGAAGGACTAGCGGGAACGGCTAAGGAGCAGTACTTC. Protein product: CASSPQEGLAGTAKEQYF.

V is TRBV3-1 (or the pseudogene TRBV3-2) and J is TRBJ2-7, with TRBD2 matching over 10 bases. In germline, CDR1 is LGHDT, CDR2 YNNKEL (reference sequence). The CDR3 extends over 17 amino acids. V dropped 2 bases and J dropped 6; count of bases not matched to a gene: 13. In nucleotides, the CDR3 is TGTGCCAGCAGCCAACCGACTAGCGGGTTGGACCCTCTCGAGCAGTACTTC. It codes for CASSQPTSGLDPLEQYF.

This clone has a handful of counts. V usage is TRBV28 and J usage is TRBJ1-2, with 7 bases that match TRBD1. This CDR3 spans 12 amino acids. Per germline, CDR1 MDHEN and CDR2 SYDVKM. With V trimmed by 8 bases and J by 3 bases, 3 bases remained unmatched. The CDR3 nucleotides are TGTGCCAGCGGGGACAGATACTATGGCTACACCTTC. This gives the protein CASGDRYYGYTF.

The chain employs TRBV5-1 and TRBJ2-7; tentative D call: TRBD1 (6 bases). The V gene's germline CDR1 is SGHRS and CDR2 YFSETQ. CDR3 length equals 15 residues. The V end was cut by 0 bases, the J end by 0 bases, with 10 bases between. In DNA form, the CDR3 reads TGCGCCAGCAGCTTGGGAGGACAGTACTCCTACGAGCAGTACTTC. It is translated as CASSLGGQYSYEQYF.

This rearrangement joins TRBV13 to TRBJ2-7, with 8 positions matching TRBD1. The germline V gene encodes CDR1 PRHDT and CDR2 FYEKMQ (reference sequence). This CDR3 contains 14 residues. J was trimmed by 3 bases and V by 7 bases; bases with no gene match: 8. The CDR3 coding sequence is TGTGCCAGCAACGACAGGGGACTTGACTACGAGCAGTACTTC. It translates to CASNDRGLDYEQYF.

V and J are TRBV6-5 and TRBJ1-5, with D maybe TRBD1 (5 bases). CDR1 and CDR2 (germline): MNHEY, SVGAGI. This CDR3 comprises 13 residues. Trimming took 9 bases from V and 7 from J, leaving 16 bases between them. The CDR3 sequence is CASRDFGNQPQHF. CDR3 nucleotide sequence: TGTGCCAGTAGGGACTTCGGGAACCAGCCCCAGCATTTT.

The chain combines TRBV7-9 with TRBJ1-2, with TRBD1 identical over 9 bases. V lost 7 bases to trimming and J lost 7 bases; unmatched junction nucleotides: 16. This CDR3 has 16 amino acids. Germline-derived CDR1 and CDR2 are SEHNR and FQNEAQ (reference sequence). The CDR3 protein is CASTDAPNRGRGGYTF. The CDR3 DNA reads as TGTGCCAGCACCGACGCCCCTAACAGGGGGCGGGGTGGCTACACCTTC.

The chain joins TRBV11-2 to TRBJ2-7, with a weak D call TRBD2 (5 bases). The CDR3 sequence is 14 residues long. Looked up from germline, CDR1 is SGHAT and CDR2 is FQNNGV. Trimming took off 6 bases at V and 1 base at J, with 13 bases between the two ends. This CDR3 is CASSIQRSSYEQYF. CDR3 in DNA: TGTGCCAGCAGTATCCAGCGGAGTTCCTACGAGCAGTACTTC.

V usage is TRBV4-3 and J usage is TRBJ2-3; weak D call: TRBD2 (5 bases). The CDR3 extends over 17 amino acids. Germline V gene data show CDR1 as LGHNA and CDR2 as YSLEER. The germline V and J ends were trimmed by 4 bases and 5 bases, with 22 bases remaining between them. CDR3: CASSRAPGSAMEDTQYF. The CDR3, as DNA: TGCGCCAGCAGCCGGGCCCCGGGGAGCGCTATGGAAGATACGCAGTATTTT.

V usage is TRBV4-2 and J usage is TRBJ2-5; TRBD2 matches 14 bases. V shed 6 bases and J 2 bases; nucleotides not matched to a gene: 8. Germline V gene lookup returns CDR1 LGHNA and CDR2 YNFKEQ. The CDR3 runs to 17 residues. Written as DNA, the CDR3 is TGTGCCAGCAGACCGACTAGCGGGGGGGCTAGGCAAGAGACCCAGTACTTC. The encoded protein is CASRPTSGGARQETQYF.

The chain recombines TRBV6-2 or TRBV6-3 with TRBJ2-3; 11 bases are shared with TRBD2. The CDR3 runs 16 residues. The V gene's germline CDR1 is MNHEY and CDR2 SVGEGT. Trimming cost V 5 bases and J 6 bases; bases outside gene matches: 10. CDR3 nucleotide sequence: TGTGCCAGCAGTGACATAGCGGGAGGGCCTTTGGATACGCAGTATTTT. Its protein product is CASSDIAGGPLDTQYF.

This clone was recorded only once. The chain is built from TRBV2 and TRBJ2-3; TRBD2 agrees at 9 bases. The CDR3 covers 15 residues. V shed 3 bases and J 2 bases; nucleotides not matched to a gene: 3. Germline assignment: CDR1 SNHLY and CDR2 FYNNEI. CDR3 nucleotide sequence: TGTGCCAGCAGTGACCGCGGGAGGGCCACAGATACGCAGTATTTT. This translates into CASSDRGRATDTQYF.

The gene calls are TRBV5-1 and TRBJ1-1, with D unresolved. CDR1 is SGHRS, CDR2 YFSETQ, per germline. The CDR3 totals 13 residues. V lost 5 bases, J lost 1 base, and 9 bases lay in between. The chain's CDR3 is CASRATGNTEAFF. In DNA, the CDR3 is TGCGCCAGCAGGGCGACGGGGAACACTGAAGCTTTCTTT.